Below are 7 T cell receptor beta chains sequenced from a single sample in a study of CD8 T cells in ankylosing spondylitis. TCRdb independently ran MiXCR on the 5' RACE reads; one entry per CDR3 protein. The table lists some 63,000 distinct CDR3 sequences, over 5% of them singletons, with approximately 5% in the top ten. Material: synovial fluid, either unsorted or a sorted T cell fraction (not recorded which). The origin of the receptors is a male donor with ankylosing spondylitis.

This clonotype appeared a few times. The V and J genes are TRBV20-1 and TRBJ2-7; 11 bases agree with TRBD2. The CDR3 is 15 residues long. The germline V gene encodes CDR1 DFQATT and CDR2 SNEGSKA (reference sequence). V dropped 4 bases and J dropped 2; count of bases not matched to a gene: 7. In DNA, the CDR3 is TGCAGTGCTAATCTTGGGACTAGCGGTACCTACGAGCAGTACTTC. It is translated as CSANLGTSGTYEQYF.

With regard to this clonotype: Given a much more abundant clone one base away, this may be a read error. The chain has TRBV28 and TRBJ2-2; D perhaps matches TRBD2 (6 bases). This CDR3 comprises 18 residues. Germline values: CDR1 MDHEN, CDR2 SYDVKM. CDR3 amino acids: CASSLAGSSPLYTGVLFF. CDR3 nucleotides: TGTGCCAGCAGTTTGGCGGGGTCCTCGCCCTTATACACCGGGGTGCTGTTTTTT.

This clonotype was seen many times. This chain links TRBV7-2 with TRBJ2-5, with 9 nucleotides matching TRBD2. The ends lost 4 bases at V and 4 bases at J; junction bases unmatched: 10. The CDR3 covers 16 residues. Germline V CDR1 and CDR2: SGHTA, FQGNSA. The CDR3 coding sequence is TGTGCCAGCAGCTATGGAGGCCTAGCGGGACTAGAGACCCAGTACTTC. This encodes CASSYGGLAGLETQYF.

This clonotype was counted between two and nine times. The chain recombines TRBV5-4 with TRBJ2-1; D unresolved. Germline-derived CDR1 and CDR2 are SGHNT and YYREEE (reference sequence). The CDR3 is 12 residues long. Between the trimmed V and J ends, which lost 4 bases and 13 bases, there was a span of 15 bases. Here the CDR3 reads CASSLTDGFQFF. DNA for the CDR3: TGTGCCAGCAGCCTAACGGACGGATTTCAGTTCTTC. Filled out from reference TRBV5-4 and TRBJ2-1, the complete variable domain reads ETGVTQSPTHLIKTRGQQVTLRCSSQSGHNTVSWYQQALGQGPQFIFQYYREEENGRGNFPPRFSGLQFPNYSSELNVNALELDDSALYLCASSLTDGFQFFGPGTRLTVL.

This clonotype was recorded at least ten times. The J gene is TRBJ2-3, the V gene TRBV27, with D unclear. The CDR3 is made up of 12 amino acids. Germline V gene sequence: CDR1 MNHEY, CDR2 SMNVEV (reference sequence). V was shortened by 6 bases and J by 0 bases, with 4 bases between the two germline ends. CDR3 loop: CASRTSTDTQYF. CDR3 DNA: TGTGCCAGCAGAACTAGCACAGATACGCAGTATTTT.

This chain connects TRBV6-4 to TRBJ2-7; D is perhaps TRBD2 (5 bases). The CDR3 sequence is 16 residues long. Trimming cost V 2 bases and J 2 bases, with 16 bases left between them. Germline-derived CDR1 and CDR2 are MRHNA and SNTAGT. CDR3 protein: CASSDLSKRYPYEQYF. DNA for the CDR3: TGTGCCAGCAGTGACCTCTCGAAGCGGTACCCCTACGAGCAGTACTTC.

The chain employs TRBV19 and TRBJ2-3; D assignment may be TRBD1 or TRBD2 (5 bases each). V shed 6 bases and J shed 0 bases, with 16 bases lying between them. CDR3 length equals 16 residues. Germline loops: CDR1 LNHDA, CDR2 SQIVND (reference sequence). The CDR3 DNA is TGTGCCAGTAGCGCGCTCCGGGACGGGAGCACAGATACGCAGTATTTT. It encodes CASSALRDGSTDTQYF.